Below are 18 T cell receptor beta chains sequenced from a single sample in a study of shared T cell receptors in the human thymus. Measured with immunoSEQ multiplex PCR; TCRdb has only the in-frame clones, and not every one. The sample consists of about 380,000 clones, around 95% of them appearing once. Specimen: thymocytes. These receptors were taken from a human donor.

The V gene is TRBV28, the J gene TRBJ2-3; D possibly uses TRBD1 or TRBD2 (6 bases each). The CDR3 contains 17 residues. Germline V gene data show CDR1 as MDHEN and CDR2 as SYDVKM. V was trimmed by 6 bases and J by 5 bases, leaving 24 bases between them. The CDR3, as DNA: TGTGCCAGCAGCTCTCCCCGGCCGGGGGCTCGGGTAGATACGCAGTATTTT. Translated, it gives CASSSPRPGARVDTQYF.

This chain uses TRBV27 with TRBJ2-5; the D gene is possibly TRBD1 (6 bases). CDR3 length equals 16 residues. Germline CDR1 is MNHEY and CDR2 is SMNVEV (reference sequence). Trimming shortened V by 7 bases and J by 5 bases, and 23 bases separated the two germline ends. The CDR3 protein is CASTRPPGHNLETQYF. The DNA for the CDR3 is TGTGCCAGCACCCGACCTCCGGGACACAATCTGGAGACCCAGTACTTC.

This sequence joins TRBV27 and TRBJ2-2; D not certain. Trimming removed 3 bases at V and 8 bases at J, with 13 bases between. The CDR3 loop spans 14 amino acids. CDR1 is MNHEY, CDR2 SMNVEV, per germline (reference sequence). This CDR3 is CASSLRILRGELFF. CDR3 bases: TGTGCCAGCAGTTTGAGGATTTTGCGTGGGGAGCTGTTTTTT.

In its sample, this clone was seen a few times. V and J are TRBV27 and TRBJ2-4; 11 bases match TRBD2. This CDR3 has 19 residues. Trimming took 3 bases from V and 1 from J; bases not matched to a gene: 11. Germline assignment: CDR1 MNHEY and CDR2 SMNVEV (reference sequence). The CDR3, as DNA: TGTGCCAGCAGTTTCCCCCCGGGACTAGCGGAGGGGGCCAAAAACATTCAGTACTTC. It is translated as CASSFPPGLAEGAKNIQYF.

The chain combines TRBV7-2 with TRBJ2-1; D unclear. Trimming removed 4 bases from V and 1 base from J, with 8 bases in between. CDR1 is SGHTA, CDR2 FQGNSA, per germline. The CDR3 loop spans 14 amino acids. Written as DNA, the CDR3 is TGTGCCAGCAGCTCCGAGTTGTCCTACAATGAGCAGTTCTTC. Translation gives CASSSELSYNEQFF.

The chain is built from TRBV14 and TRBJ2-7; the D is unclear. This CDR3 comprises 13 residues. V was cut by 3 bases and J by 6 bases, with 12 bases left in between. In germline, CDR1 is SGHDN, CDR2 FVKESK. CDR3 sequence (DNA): TGTGCCAGCAGCCAGTCAGTCTGGGGCGAGCAGTACTTC. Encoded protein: CASSQSVWGEQYF.

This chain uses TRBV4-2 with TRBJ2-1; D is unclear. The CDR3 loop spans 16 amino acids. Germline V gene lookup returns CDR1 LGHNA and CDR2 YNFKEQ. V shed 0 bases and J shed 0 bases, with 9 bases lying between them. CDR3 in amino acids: CASSQERLNSYNEQFF. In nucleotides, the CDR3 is TGTGCCAGCAGCCAAGAAAGACTTAACTCCTACAATGAGCAGTTCTTC.

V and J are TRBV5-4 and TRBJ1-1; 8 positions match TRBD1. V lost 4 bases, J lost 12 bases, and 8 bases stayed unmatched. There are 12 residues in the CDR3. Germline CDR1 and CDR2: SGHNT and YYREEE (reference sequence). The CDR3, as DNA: TGTGCCAGCAGCACCGGACAGGGCCCAACTTTCTTT. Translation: CASSTGQGPTFF.

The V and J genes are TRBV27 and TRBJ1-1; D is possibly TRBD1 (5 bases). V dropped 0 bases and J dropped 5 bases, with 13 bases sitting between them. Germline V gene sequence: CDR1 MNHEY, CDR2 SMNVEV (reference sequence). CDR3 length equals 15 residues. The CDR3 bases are TGTGCCAGCAGTTTATCGGGGCCAGGGAGGACTGAAGCTTTCTTT. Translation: CASSLSGPGRTEAFF.

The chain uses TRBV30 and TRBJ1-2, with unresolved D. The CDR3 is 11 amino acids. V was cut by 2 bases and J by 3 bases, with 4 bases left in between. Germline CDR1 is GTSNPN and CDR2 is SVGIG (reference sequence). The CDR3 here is CAWSWYYGYTF. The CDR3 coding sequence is TGTGCCTGGAGTTGGTACTATGGCTACACCTTC.

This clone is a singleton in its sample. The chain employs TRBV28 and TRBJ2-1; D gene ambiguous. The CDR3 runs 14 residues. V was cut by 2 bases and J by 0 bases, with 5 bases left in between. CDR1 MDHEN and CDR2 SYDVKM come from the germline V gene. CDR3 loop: CASSLMASYNEQFF. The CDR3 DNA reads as TGTGCCAGCAGTTTAATGGCCTCCTACAATGAGCAGTTCTTC.

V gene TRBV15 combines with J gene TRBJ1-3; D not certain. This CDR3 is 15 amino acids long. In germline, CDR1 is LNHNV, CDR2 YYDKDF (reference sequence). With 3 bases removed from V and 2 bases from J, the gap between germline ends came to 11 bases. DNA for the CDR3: TGTGCCACCAGCAGCAGAATCCGTCCTGGAAACACCATATATTTT. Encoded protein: CATSSRIRPGNTIYF.

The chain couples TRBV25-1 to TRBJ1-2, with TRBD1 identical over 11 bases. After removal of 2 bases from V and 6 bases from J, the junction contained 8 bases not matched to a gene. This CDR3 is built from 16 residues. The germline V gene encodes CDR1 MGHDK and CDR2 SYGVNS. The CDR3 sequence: CASSERGDRGLDGYTF. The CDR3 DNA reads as TGTGCCAGCAGTGAAAGGGGGGACAGGGGGTTAGATGGCTACACCTTC.

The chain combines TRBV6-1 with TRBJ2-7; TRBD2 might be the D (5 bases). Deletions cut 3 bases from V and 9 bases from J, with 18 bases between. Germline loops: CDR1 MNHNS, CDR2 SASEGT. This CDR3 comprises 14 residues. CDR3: CASSETGQVEGQYF. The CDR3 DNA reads TGTGCCAGCAGTGAGACGGGCCAGGTAGAGGGGCAGTACTTC.

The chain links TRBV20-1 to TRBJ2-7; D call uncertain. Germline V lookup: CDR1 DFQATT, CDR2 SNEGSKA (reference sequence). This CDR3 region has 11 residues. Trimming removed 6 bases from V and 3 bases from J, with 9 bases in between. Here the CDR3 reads CSATPLYEQYF. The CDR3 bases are TGCAGTGCGACTCCCCTCTACGAGCAGTACTTC.

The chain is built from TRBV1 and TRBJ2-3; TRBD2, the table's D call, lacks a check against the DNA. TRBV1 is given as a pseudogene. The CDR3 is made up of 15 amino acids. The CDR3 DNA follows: TGCACCAGCAGCCTCGGACTAGCGGTCACAGATACGCAGTATTTT. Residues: CTSSLGLAVTDTQYF.

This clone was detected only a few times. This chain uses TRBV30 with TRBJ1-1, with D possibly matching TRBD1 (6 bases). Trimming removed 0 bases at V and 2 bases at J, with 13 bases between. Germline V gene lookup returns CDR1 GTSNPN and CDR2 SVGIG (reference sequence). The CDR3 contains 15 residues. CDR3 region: CAWSVLGRGNTEAFF. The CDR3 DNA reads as TGTGCCTGGAGTGTCCTGGGCAGGGGAAACACTGAAGCTTTCTTT.

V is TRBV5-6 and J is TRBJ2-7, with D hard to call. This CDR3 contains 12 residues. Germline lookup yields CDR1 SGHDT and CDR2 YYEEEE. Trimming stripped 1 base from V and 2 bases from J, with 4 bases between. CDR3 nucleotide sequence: TGTGCCAGCAGCTTGTACGCCTACGAGCAGTACTTC. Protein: CASSLYAYEQYF. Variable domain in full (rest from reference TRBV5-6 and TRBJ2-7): DAGVTQSPTHLIKTRGQQVTLRCSPKSGHDTVSWYQQALGQGPQFIFQYYEEEERQRGNFPDRFSGHQFPNYSSELNVNALLLGDSALYLCASSLYAYEQYFGPGTRLTVT.